A selection of T cell receptor beta chains follows, all from one sample in a study of spatial heterogeneity in lung cancer. TCRdb reanalysed the 5' RACE reads using MiXCR and keeps one entry per CDR3 protein. The table records about 29,000 distinct CDR3 sequences, more than 8% of them present only once. Source: PBMCs, taken at surgery. These receptors all stem from a female donor with early-stage non-small cell lung cancer. CDR3s include the opening cysteine and the closing phenylalanine or tryptophan. The D gene is left open where the match is weak. Size tells how often a clone was seen (once, few, many) or the class of an expanded clone, and some rows leave it out.

>-|many|13|TRBJ1-6|TRBV2
CASRAGDHSPLHF
TGTGCCAGCAGGGCAGGGGATCATTCACCCCTCCACTTT
>-|-|15|TRBJ1-5|TRBV6-5
CASSPSIGVNQPQHF
TGTGCCAGCAGCCCCAGTATAGGGGTCAATCAGCCCCAGCATTTT
>-|many|15|TRBJ2-1|TRBV6-1
CASTKTGTIYNEQFF
TGTGCCAGCACGAAAACCGGGACGATCTACAATGAGCAGTTCTTC
>TRBD1|many|13|TRBJ2-1|TRBV29-1
CSVGQGGYNEQFF
TGCAGCGTTGGACAGGGGGGATACAATGAGCAGTTCTTC
>TRBD2|many|16|TRBJ2-3|TRBV11-3
CASSDISGINTDTQYF
TGTGCCAGCAGCGACATAAGCGGGATCAACACAGATACGCAGTATTTT
>TRBD1|many|12|TRBJ1-1|TRBV29-1
CSVRQGAYEAFF
TGCAGCGTCCGACAGGGGGCGTACGAAGCTTTCTTT
>TRBD1|many|16|TRBJ1-1|TRBV5-5
CASRTGQGTPLTEAFF
TGTGCCAGCCGAACGGGACAGGGGACCCCTTTGACTGAAGCTTTCTTT
>TRBD2|many|16|TRBJ2-5|TRBV7-3
CASSSRLAGRQETQYF
TGTGCCAGCAGCTCACGACTAGCGGGAAGGCAAGAGACCCAGTACTTC
>-|many|16|TRBJ2-4|TRBV4-1
CASSQVGFIAKNIQYF
TGCGCCAGCAGCCAAGTAGGATTCATAGCCAAAAACATTCAGTACTTC
>-|many|13|TRBJ2-2|TRBV20-1
CSARRENTGELFF
TGCAGTGCTCGGCGGGAGAACACCGGGGAGCTGTTTTTT
>-|-|13|TRBJ1-2|TRBV7-2
CASSQYMTDGYTF
TGTGCCAGCAGCCAATACATGACGGATGGCTACACCTTC
>TRBD2|many|20|TRBJ2-1|TRBV7-6
CASSLGGLTSGRSAYNEQFF
TGTGCCAGCAGCTTAGGGGGGTTGACTAGCGGGAGGTCCGCCTACAATGAGCAGTTCTTC
>-|few|12|TRBJ1-2|TRBV7-9
CASSLDLYGYTF
TGTGCCAGCAGCTTAGACCTGTATGGCTACACCTTC
>-|many|17|TRBJ2-1|TRBV27
CASSLGIGGPSYNEQFF
TGTGCCAGCAGTTTAGGTATCGGAGGGCCCTCCTACAATGAGCAGTTCTTC
>-|few|14|TRBJ2-2|TRBV3-1
CASSGQPNTGELFF
TGTGCCAGCTCGGGCCAACCGAACACCGGGGAGCTGTTTTTT
>-|-|11|TRBJ2-5|TRBV9
CASSDQETQYF
TGTGCCAGCAGCGACCAAGAGACCCAGTACTTC
>TRBD1|few|14|TRBJ2-7|TRBV29-1
CSVDSGTGGYEQYF
TGCAGCGTTGACTCCGGGACAGGGGGCTACGAGCAGTACTTC
>-|many|15|TRBJ2-2|TRBV2
CASTAGTLNTGELFF
TGTGCCAGCACCGCCGGGACACTAAACACCGGGGAGCTGTTTTTT
>TRBD1|many|12|TRBJ1-2|TRBV6-2/TRBV6-3
CASSGTDYGYTF
TGTGCCAGCAGTGGGACAGACTATGGCTACACCTTC
>-|few|15|TRBJ1-1|TRBV6-1
CASRPFTFENTEAFF
TGTGCCAGCAGGCCTTTTACGTTCGAGAACACTGAAGCTTTCTTT
>-|many|14|TRBJ1-1|TRBV5-1
CASSFDQWNTEAFF
TGCGCCAGCAGCTTCGACCAATGGAACACTGAAGCTTTCTTT